This TCR beta chain was observed in a study of Ad26.COV2.S vaccination and SARS-CoV-2 variants. Whole-study context: In the study, Ad26.COV2.S was injected intramuscularly once, or twice 56 days apart. Study-wide findings and caveats: Spike-specific TCR breadth was greater in vaccine than placebo recipients.

V was cut by 1 base and J by 11 bases, with 9 bases left in between. The CDR3 is 12 residues long. The germline V gene encodes CDR1 MGHDK and CDR2 SYGVNS. The treatment here: 15 to 20 received Ad26.COV2.S at low or high dose, single or two shots; about 5 received placebo; per-sample allocation not given. Specimen acquisition occurred on day 63 following the initial vaccine or placebo injection. The shot given was an Ad26 vector that makes Wuhan-strain SARS-CoV-2 spike. In the case of this clone: Its antigen is not identified.

Assay used: immunoSEQ multiplex PCR; TCRdb lists only in-frame clones, some missing. This repertoire shows about 410,000 clones, around nine tenths found once; its top ten account for around 1.9%. This receptor was identified in a person between 18 and 65 years old who received the Ad26.COV2.S COVID-19 vaccine or a placebo. The material sequenced was peripheral blood, taken in a trial of Ad26.COV2.S vaccine versus placebo. The chain carries TRBV25-1 and TRBJ1-5, with D unresolved. CDR3 sequence reads: CASSELIGTQHF. The DNA for the CDR3 is TGTGCCAGCAGTGAATTGATAGGGACCCAGCATTTT.